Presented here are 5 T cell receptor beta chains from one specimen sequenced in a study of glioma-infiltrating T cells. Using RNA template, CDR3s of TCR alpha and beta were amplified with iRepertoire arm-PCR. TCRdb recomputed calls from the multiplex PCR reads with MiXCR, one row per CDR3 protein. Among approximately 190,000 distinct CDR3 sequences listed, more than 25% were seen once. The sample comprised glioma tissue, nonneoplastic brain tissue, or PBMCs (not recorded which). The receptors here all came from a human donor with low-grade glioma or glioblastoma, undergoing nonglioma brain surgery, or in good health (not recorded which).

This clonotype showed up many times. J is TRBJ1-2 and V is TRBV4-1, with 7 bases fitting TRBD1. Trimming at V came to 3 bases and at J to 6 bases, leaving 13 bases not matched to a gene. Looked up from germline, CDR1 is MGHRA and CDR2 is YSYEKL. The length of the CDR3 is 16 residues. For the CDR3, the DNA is TGCGCCAGCAGCCACCCTCAGGCAGGGGGATCGGATGGCTACACCTTC. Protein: CASSHPQAGGSDGYTF.

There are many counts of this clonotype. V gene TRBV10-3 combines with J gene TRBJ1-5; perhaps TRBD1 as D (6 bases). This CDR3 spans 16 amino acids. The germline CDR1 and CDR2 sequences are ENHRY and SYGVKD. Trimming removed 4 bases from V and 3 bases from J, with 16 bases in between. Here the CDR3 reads CAISGSAGQINQPQHF. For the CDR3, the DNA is TGTGCCATCAGTGGGAGCGCCGGACAGATCAATCAGCCCCAGCATTTT.

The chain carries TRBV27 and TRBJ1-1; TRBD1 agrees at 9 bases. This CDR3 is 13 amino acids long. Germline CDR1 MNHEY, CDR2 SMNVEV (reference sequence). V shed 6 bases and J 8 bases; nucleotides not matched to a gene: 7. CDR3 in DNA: TGTGCCAGCAGCGTAATGACAGGGGGGGAAGCTTTCTTT. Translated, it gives CASSVMTGGEAFF.

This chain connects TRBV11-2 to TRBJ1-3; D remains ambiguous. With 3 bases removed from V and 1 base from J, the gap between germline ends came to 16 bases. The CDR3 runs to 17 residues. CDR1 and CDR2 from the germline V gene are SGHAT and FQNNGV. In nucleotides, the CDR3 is TGTGCCAGCAGCTTTATCGGCAGACCCTTATCTGGAAACACCATATATTTT. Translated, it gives CASSFIGRPLSGNTIYF.

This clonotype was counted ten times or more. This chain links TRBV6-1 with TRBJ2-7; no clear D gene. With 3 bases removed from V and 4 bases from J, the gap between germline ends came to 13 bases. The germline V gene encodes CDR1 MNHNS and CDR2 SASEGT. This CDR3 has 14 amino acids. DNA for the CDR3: TGTGCCAGCAGTGACCCGGGTTTATTGTACGAGCAGTACTTC. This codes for CASSDPGLLYEQYF.